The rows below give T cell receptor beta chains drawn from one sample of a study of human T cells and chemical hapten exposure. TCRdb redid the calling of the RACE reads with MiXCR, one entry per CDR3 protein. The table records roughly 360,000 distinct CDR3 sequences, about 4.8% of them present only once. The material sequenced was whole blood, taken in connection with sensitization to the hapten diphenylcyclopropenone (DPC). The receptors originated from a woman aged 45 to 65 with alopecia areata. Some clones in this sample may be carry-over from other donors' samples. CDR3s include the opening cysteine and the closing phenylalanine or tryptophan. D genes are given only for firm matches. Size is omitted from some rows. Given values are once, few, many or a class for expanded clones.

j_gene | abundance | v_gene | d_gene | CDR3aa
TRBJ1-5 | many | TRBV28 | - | CASSHRGAGNQPQHF
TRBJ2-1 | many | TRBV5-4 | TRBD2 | CASSPGGRGGYNEQFF
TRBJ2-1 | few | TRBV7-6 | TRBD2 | CASSTSGGAYNEQFF
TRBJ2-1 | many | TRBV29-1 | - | CSVEDPRAYNEQFF
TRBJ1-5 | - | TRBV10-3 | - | CAISSTDPMPQHF
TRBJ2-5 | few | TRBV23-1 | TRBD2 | CASSQYGGLAVKETQYF
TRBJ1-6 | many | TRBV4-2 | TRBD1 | CASSQDRGQASSYNSPLHF
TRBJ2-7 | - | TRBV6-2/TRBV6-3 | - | CASSQGWDEQYF
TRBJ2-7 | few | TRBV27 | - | CASSPLQGSDEQYF
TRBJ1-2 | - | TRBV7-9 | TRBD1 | CASSLDLSRDRVRGYTF